These 13 T cell receptor beta chains originate from one sample sequenced in a study of cytomegalovirus exposure and HLA in healthy donors. In the PCR, 60 Vbeta and 13 Jbeta primers were used. Assay: immunoSEQ multiplex PCR; the TCRdb copy retains only in-frame clones and omits some. The sample contains roughly 140,000 clones, 60% to 80% of which appear only once. Sequencing input: PBMCs. All receptors derive from a woman between 25 and 40 years old in good health and CMV-seronegative.

This clone was recorded once. The chain joins TRBV7-2 to TRBJ1-5; D not certain. Germline V gene data show CDR1 as SGHTA and CDR2 as FQGNSA. This CDR3 has 17 residues. The V and J ends lost 1 base and 0 bases respectively, with 13 bases between them. CDR3: CASSLVEVFSSNQPQHF. The CDR3 bases are TGTGCCAGCAGCTTAGTAGAGGTGTTCAGTAGCAATCAGCCCCAGCATTTT.

This chain connects TRBV29-1 to TRBJ1-1, with D unresolved. There are 12 residues in the CDR3. Germline V lookup: CDR1 SQVTM, CDR2 ANQGSEA. The V end was cut by 4 bases, the J end by 4 bases, with 10 bases between. CDR3 DNA sequence: TGCAGCGTTGTAGCGCGGGGCACTGAAGCTTTCTTT. Amino acid sequence: CSVVARGTEAFF. The variable domain in full, completed from reference TRBV29-1 and TRBJ1-1, reads SAVISQKPSRDICQRGTSLTIQCQVDSQVTMMFWYRQQPGQSLTLIATANQGSEATYESGFVIDKFPISRPNLTFSTLTVSNMSPEDSSIYLCSVVARGTEAFFGQGTRLTVV.

This sequence joins TRBV9 and TRBJ2-2; 8 bases line up with TRBD1. There are 15 residues in the CDR3. After removal of 5 bases from V and 4 bases from J, the junction contained 7 bases not matched to a gene. Germline CDR1 SGDLS, CDR2 YYNGEE. CDR3: CASSLIQGGTGELFF. CDR3 nucleotides: TGTGCCAGCAGTTTGATACAGGGGGGCACCGGGGAGCTGTTTTTT.

This chain links TRBV6-5 with TRBJ1-2, with 8 bases aligning to TRBD1. J gave up 8 bases and V 4 bases, and 9 bases lay outside the gene matches. The CDR3 loop spans 14 amino acids. Germline lookup yields CDR1 MNHEY and CDR2 SVGAGI. This chain's CDR3 is CASSFDRGRGGYTF. The CDR3 coding sequence is TGTGCCAGCAGTTTTGACAGGGGAAGGGGAGGCTACACCTTC.

The chain is built from TRBV30 and TRBJ1-2; TRBD1 agrees at 7 bases. Germline CDR1 GTSNPN, CDR2 SVGIG (reference sequence). After removal of 8 bases from V and 1 base from J, the junction contained 7 bases not matched to a gene. CDR3 length equals 13 residues. In nucleotides, the CDR3 is TGTGCCCGGCAAAACAGGGGTAACTATGGCTACACCTTC. It specifies CARQNRGNYGYTF.

This clone came up once. The chain joins TRBV6-6 to TRBJ1-3, with D perhaps TRBD1 (6 bases). Trimming cost V 10 bases and J 6 bases, with 16 bases left between them. Germline loops: CDR1 MNHNY, CDR2 SVGAGI (reference sequence). The length of the CDR3 is 13 residues. CDR3 bases: TGTGCCACCCACAGGGCATCGGAAAACACCATATATTTT. As protein: CATHRASENTIYF.

The genes are TRBV7-2 and TRBJ1-2, with TRBD1 identical over 7 bases. The CDR3 runs 15 residues. V lost 5 bases to trimming and J lost 7 bases; unmatched junction nucleotides: 13. In germline, CDR1 is SGHTA, CDR2 FQGNSA. The CDR3 bases are TGTGCCAGCAGCCCAGATGGGTGGACAGGCCCTGGCTACACCTTC. Protein sequence: CASSPDGWTGPGYTF.

The rearrangement uses TRBV4-1 and TRBJ2-5, with TRBD2 identical over 7 bases. This CDR3 region has 15 residues. Losses at the gene ends were 5 bases for V and 3 bases for J; bases not matched to a gene: 9. Germline V gives CDR1 MGHRA, CDR2 YSYEKL. The CDR3 protein is CASSTLGLAEETQYF. CDR3 bases: TGCGCCAGCAGCACCCTCGGGCTAGCGGAAGAGACCCAGTACTTC.

V gene TRBV5-6 combines with J gene TRBJ1-2; D gene ambiguous. This CDR3 region has 15 residues. V lost 0 bases and J lost 0, with 9 bases in between. CDR1 is SGHDT, CDR2 YYEEEE, per germline. The CDR3: CASSLAGSTNYGYTF. The CDR3 bases are TGTGCCAGCAGCTTGGCAGGCAGCACTAACTATGGCTACACCTTC.

The chain carries TRBV5-1 and TRBJ2-5; 12 nucleotides match TRBD2. V gave up 3 bases and J gave up 4 bases; unmatched junction bases: 10. The CDR3 loop spans 17 amino acids. Germline values: CDR1 SGHRS, CDR2 YFSETQ. CDR3 sequence reads: CASSYVPSGGASETQYF. The CDR3 bases are TGCGCCAGCAGCTACGTCCCTAGCGGGGGGGCGTCAGAGACCCAGTACTTC.

The chain links TRBV7-9 to TRBJ2-5; 8 bases are shared with TRBD1. Germline CDR1 is SEHNR and CDR2 is FQNEAQ (reference sequence). The CDR3 has 15 amino acids. J gave up 5 bases and V 1 base, and 6 bases lay outside the gene matches. CDR3 in DNA: TGTGCCAGCAGCTTAGGGAGGACAGGGTTGGAGACCCAGTACTTC. This sequence encodes CASSLGRTGLETQYF.

The V call is TRBV29-1, the J call TRBJ2-2; D tentatively reads TRBD1 or TRBD2 (6 bases each). The CDR3 contains 14 residues. Per the germline V gene, CDR1 is SQVTM and CDR2 is ANQGSEA. V was pared by 4 bases and J by 1 base, with 10 bases between. The CDR3 protein is CSVGEGGNTGELFF. The CDR3, as DNA: TGCAGCGTTGGAGAGGGGGGGAACACCGGGGAGCTGTTTTTT.

The CDR3 is CASSLGSGAADTQYF. The DNA of the CDR3 is TGTGCCAGCAGCTTAGGAAGCGGGGCCGCAGATACGCAGTATTTT. The V call is TRBV7-9, the J call TRBJ2-3; TRBD2 aligns across 7 bases. In germline, CDR1 is SEHNR, CDR2 FQNEAQ (reference sequence). Losses at the gene ends were 1 base for V and 4 bases for J; bases not matched to a gene: 5. The length of the CDR3 is 15 residues.